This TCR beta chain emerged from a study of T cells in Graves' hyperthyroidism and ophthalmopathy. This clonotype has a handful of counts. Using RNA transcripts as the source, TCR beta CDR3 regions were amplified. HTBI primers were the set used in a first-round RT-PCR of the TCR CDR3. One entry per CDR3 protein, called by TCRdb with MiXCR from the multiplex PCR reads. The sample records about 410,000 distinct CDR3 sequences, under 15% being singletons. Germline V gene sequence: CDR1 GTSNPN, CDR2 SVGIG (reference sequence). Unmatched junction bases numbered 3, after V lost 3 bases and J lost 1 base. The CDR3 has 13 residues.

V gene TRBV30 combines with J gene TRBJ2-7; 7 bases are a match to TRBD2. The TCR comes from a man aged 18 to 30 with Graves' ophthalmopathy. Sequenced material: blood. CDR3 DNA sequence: TGTGCCTGGAGGGGGGGGACTTCCTACGAGCAGTACTTC. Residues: CAWRGGTSYEQYF. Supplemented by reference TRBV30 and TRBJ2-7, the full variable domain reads SQTIHQWPATLVQPVGSPLSLECTVEGTSNPNLYWYRQAAGRGLQLLFYSVGIGQISSEVPQNLSASRPQDRQFILSSKKLLLSDSGFYLCAWRGGTSYEQYFGPGTRLTVT.